The 18 T cell receptor beta chains given below trace back to one sample, sequenced in a study of T-cell memory formation after mild COVID-19 listed by TCRdb under 2021. Library preparation used 5' RACE. TCRdb records Illumina NovaSeq 6000 as the sequencer. TCRdb trimmed public reads at Q25 via fastp, called clones via MiXCR and kept in-frame beta chains. All rows with the same CDR3 protein become a single entry with the most common DNA and genes. The sample table shows 280,000 or so distinct CDR3 sequences, and 7.5% to 9.5% are seen once. Around a fifth of the sample goes to the ten largest clones. The sequenced sample consisted of PBMCs or a T cell subset sorted from them (not recorded which). The receptors originated from a man younger than 35 who had mild COVID-19 (a few samples of this study predate the infection). The sample titles of this study are shuffled in the database, so cell type and time point are left out; the donor was told from shared clones.

This chain joins TRBV30 and TRBJ2-7, with D unclear. V lost 2 bases and J 0 bases, leaving 5 bases between the germline ends. Germline V CDR1 and CDR2: GTSNPN, SVGIG (reference sequence). The CDR3 totals 12 residues. Written as DNA, the CDR3 is TGTGCCTGGAGTACGGTCTCCTACGAGCAGTACTTC. The encoded protein is CAWSTVSYEQYF.

The rearrangement links TRBV20-1 to TRBJ1-5; 8 nucleotides match TRBD1. The CDR3 has 13 residues. Germline V gives CDR1 DFQATT, CDR2 SNEGSKA (reference sequence). Trimming removed 5 bases from V and 2 bases from J; junction bases left unmatched: 2. In nucleotides, the CDR3 is TGCAGTGCTGGGACAGGTCGCAATCAGCCCCAGCATTTT. It specifies CSAGTGRNQPQHF.

This clonotype was counted a few times. This chain uses TRBV5-1 with TRBJ1-1, with a tentative D call TRBD1 (6 bases). The germline V gene encodes CDR1 SGHRS and CDR2 YFSETQ. Trimming took 3 bases from V and 4 from J, leaving 16 bases between them. The CDR3 covers 15 residues. CDR3 protein: CASSSLGGGGTEAFF. CDR3 nucleotide sequence: TGCGCCAGCAGCTCACTAGGAGGGGGGGGCACTGAAGCTTTCTTT.

The genes are TRBV20-1 and TRBJ1-3; weak D call: TRBD1 (5 bases). V dropped 2 bases and J dropped 2 bases, with 10 bases sitting between them. The CDR3 length is 14 residues. CDR1 and CDR2 from the germline V gene are DFQATT and SNEGSKA (reference sequence). The CDR3 nucleotides are TGCAGTGCTAGACCTGGAGGGGCTGGAAACACCATATATTTT. It encodes CSARPGGAGNTIYF.

This chain links TRBV5-1 with TRBJ2-7, with 7 bases matching TRBD2. Trimming removed 4 bases from V and 5 bases from J; junction bases left unmatched: 12. CDR1 SGHRS and CDR2 YFSETQ come from the germline V gene. The CDR3 is 15 amino acids. CDR3 region: CASSGWGWEGHEQYF. CDR3 nucleotides: TGCGCCAGCAGCGGTTGGGGCTGGGAGGGCCACGAGCAGTACTTC.

The chain links TRBV5-4 to TRBJ2-2; a possible D gene is TRBD2 (5 bases). This CDR3 has 11 residues. The V end lost 7 bases, the J end lost 5 bases, and 6 bases lay between the germline ends. Germline-derived CDR1 and CDR2 are SGHNT and YYREEE (reference sequence). CDR3 sequence: CASGGTGELFF. CDR3 DNA sequence: TGTGCCAGCGGAGGAACCGGGGAGCTGTTTTTT.

This clonotype was found a few times. The rearrangement joins TRBV20-1 to TRBJ1-2; D might be TRBD1 (5 bases). V was cut by 8 bases and J by 4 bases, with 14 bases left in between. The CDR3 is 12 amino acids. The V gene's germline CDR1 is DFQATT and CDR2 SNEGSKA (reference sequence). The DNA for the CDR3 is TGCAGTTGGGACCGCGACGGCTATGGCTACACCTTC. Translated: CSWDRDGYGYTF.

The chain is built from TRBV7-8 and TRBJ1-5; TRBD1 aligns across 9 bases. Germline V lookup: CDR1 SGHVS, CDR2 FQNEAQ. CDR3 size: 15 residues. Trimming took 5 bases from V and 6 from J; bases not matched to a gene: 8. In nucleotides, the CDR3 is TGTGCCAGCAGCGCCACAGGGGGCCCGAGTCAGCCCCAGCATTTT. Amino acid sequence: CASSATGGPSQPQHF.

This clonotype was detected a few times. This rearrangement joins TRBV15 to TRBJ2-1, with D tentatively TRBD1 or TRBD2 (6 bases each). CDR1 and CDR2 from the germline V gene are LNHNV and YYDKDF (reference sequence). Between the trimmed V and J ends, which lost 2 bases and 9 bases, there was a span of 20 bases. The length of the CDR3 is 16 residues. In DNA form, the CDR3 reads TGTGCCACCAGCAGACCCCATAGGACTACAGGGACTGAGCAGTTCTTC. Its translation: CATSRPHRTTGTEQFF.

This clonotype was detected ten times or more. The chain uses TRBV20-1 and TRBJ1-1; D is unclear. The ends were cut back, 4 bases at V and 10 bases at J, with 16 bases in the middle. This CDR3 spans 12 amino acids. Germline V gene lookup returns CDR1 DFQATT and CDR2 SNEGSKA (reference sequence). CDR3 coding DNA: TGCAGTGCTATAGCCGGGAACGTTGGAGCTTTCTTT. Its translation: CSAIAGNVGAFF.

This clonotype appeared a few times. The genes are TRBV4-3 and TRBJ2-7; tentatively, D is TRBD1 (5 bases). The germline CDR1 and CDR2 sequences are LGHNA and YSLEER. Trimming removed 0 bases at V and 12 bases at J, with 15 bases between. This CDR3 has 13 residues. Here the CDR3 DNA reads TGCGCCAGCAGCCAAGATTGGGGCACCTCGGGGTACTTC. Encoded protein: CASSQDWGTSGYF.

The J gene is TRBJ1-5, the V gene TRBV7-9; unclear D gene. The CDR3 is 16 amino acids. Between the trimmed V and J ends, which lost 5 bases and 1 base, there was a span of 15 bases. Germline V CDR1 and CDR2: SEHNR, FQNEAQ (reference sequence). The CDR3 protein is CASSRRFFASNQPQHF. CDR3 nucleotide sequence: TGTGCCAGCAGCCGAAGATTCTTCGCAAGCAATCAGCCCCAGCATTTT.

This clonotype was counted between two and nine times. The chain carries TRBV6-2 or TRBV6-3 and TRBJ2-3; no clear D. V was clipped by 7 bases and J by 3 bases, with 17 bases between them. The CDR3 totals 15 residues. The germline CDR1 and CDR2 sequences are MNHEY and SVGEGT. The CDR3 DNA reads as TGTGCCAGCACCCTAAGACCACAACCTACAGATACGCAGTATTTT. It yields the protein CASTLRPQPTDTQYF.

Concerning this clonotype: A clone one base away is much larger, so this may be a read error. The CDR3 sequence is CASSSDRADTQYF. The CDR3 coding sequence is TGTGCCAGCAGCTCGGACAGGGCAGATACGCAGTATTTT. V is TRBV5-6 and J is TRBJ2-3; 8 bases agree with TRBD1. With V trimmed by 3 bases and J by 4 bases, 1 base remained unmatched. CDR3 size: 13 residues. Germline CDR1 and CDR2: SGHDT and YYEEEE.

This clonotype turned up a few times. This rearrangement joins TRBV6-6 to TRBJ1-6; TRBD1 might be the D (5 bases). CDR3 length equals 15 residues. Germline CDR1 and CDR2: MNHNY and SVGAGI (reference sequence). Trimming pared 2 bases from V and 5 bases from J, leaving 10 bases between. CDR3 coding DNA: TGTGCCAGCAGTTACAGGGACGGTAATAATTCACCCCTCCACTTT. It codes for CASSYRDGNNSPLHF.

This clonotype was counted a few times. This chain uses TRBV7-9 with TRBJ1-6; perhaps TRBD1 as D (5 bases). The germline V gene encodes CDR1 SEHNR and CDR2 FQNEAQ (reference sequence). The germline V and J ends were trimmed by 4 bases and 10 bases, with 14 bases remaining between them. CDR3 length: 14 amino acids. The DNA of the CDR3 is TGTGCCAGCAGCTCTCAGGGATTTGAATCACCCCTCCACTTT. Translation gives CASSSQGFESPLHF.

This clonotype turned up a few times. The chain employs TRBV6-5 and TRBJ2-3; TRBD1 might be the D (6 bases). CDR3 size: 15 residues. Trimming took 1 base from V and 6 from J, leaving 14 bases between them. Looked up from germline, CDR1 is MNHEY and CDR2 is SVGAGI. In DNA, the CDR3 is TGTGCCAGCAGTTACTGGGGGCAGGATGGGGATACGCAGTATTTT. Translating gives CASSYWGQDGDTQYF.

This clonotype occurred many times. This sequence joins TRBV7-2 and TRBJ2-7, with no clear D. Trimming removed 1 base from V and 2 bases from J, with 9 bases in between. This CDR3 has 14 residues. Germline lookup yields CDR1 SGHTA and CDR2 FQGNSA. CDR3 sequence: CASSLVNGPYEQYV. CDR3 sequence (DNA): TGTGCCAGCAGCTTAGTCAATGGACCCTACGAGCAGTACGTC.